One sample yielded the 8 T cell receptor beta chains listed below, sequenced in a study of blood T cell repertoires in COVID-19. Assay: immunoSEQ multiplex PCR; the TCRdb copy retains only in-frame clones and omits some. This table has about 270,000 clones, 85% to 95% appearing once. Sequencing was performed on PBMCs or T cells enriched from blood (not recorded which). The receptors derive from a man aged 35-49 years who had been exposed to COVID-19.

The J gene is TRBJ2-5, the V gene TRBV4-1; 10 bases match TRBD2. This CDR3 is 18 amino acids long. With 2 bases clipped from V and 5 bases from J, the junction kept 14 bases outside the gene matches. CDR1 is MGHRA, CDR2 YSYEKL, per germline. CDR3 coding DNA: TGCGCCAGCAGCCAAAGCGGGTGGCTAGCGGGAGTTTCGGAGACCCAGTACTTC. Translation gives CASSQSGWLAGVSETQYF.

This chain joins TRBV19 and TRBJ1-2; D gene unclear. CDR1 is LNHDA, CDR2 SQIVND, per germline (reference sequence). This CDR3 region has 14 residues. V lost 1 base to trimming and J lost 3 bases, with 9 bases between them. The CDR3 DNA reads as TGTGCCAGTAGTATAGGGGCAGCTTACTATGGCTACACCTTC. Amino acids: CASSIGAAYYGYTF.

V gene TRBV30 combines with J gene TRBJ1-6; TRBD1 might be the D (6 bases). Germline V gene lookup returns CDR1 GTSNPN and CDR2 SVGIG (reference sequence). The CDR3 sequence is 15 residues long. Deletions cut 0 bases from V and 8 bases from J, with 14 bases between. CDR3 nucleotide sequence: TGTGCCTGGAGTGTACTTGTGGGGGCGGATTCACCCCTCCACTTT. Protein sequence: CAWSVLVGADSPLHF.

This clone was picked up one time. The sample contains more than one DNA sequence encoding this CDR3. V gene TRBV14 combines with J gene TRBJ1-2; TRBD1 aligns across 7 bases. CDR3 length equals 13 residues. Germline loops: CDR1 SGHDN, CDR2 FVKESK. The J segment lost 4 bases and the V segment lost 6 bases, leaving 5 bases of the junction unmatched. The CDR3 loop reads CASSPGQTYGYTF. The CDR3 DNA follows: TGTGCCAGCAGTCCGGGACAGACCTATGGCTACACCTTC. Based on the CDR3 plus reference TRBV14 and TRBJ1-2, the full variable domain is EAGVTQFPSHSVIEKGQTVTLRCDPISGHDNLYWYRRVMGKEIKFLLHFVKESKQDESGMPNNRFLAERTGGTYSTLKVQPAELEDSGVYFCASSPGQTYGYTFGSGTRLTVV.

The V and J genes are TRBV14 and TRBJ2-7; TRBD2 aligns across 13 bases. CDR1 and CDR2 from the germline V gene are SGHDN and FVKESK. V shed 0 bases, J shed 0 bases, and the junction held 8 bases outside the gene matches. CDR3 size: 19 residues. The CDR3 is CASSQDSWTSGRTSYEQYF. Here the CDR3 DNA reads TGTGCCAGCAGCCAAGATTCTTGGACTAGCGGGAGAACCTCCTACGAGCAGTACTTC.

The CDR3 loop reads CAIGEEETQYF. DNA for the CDR3: TGTGCCATCGGGGAGGAAGAGACCCAGTACTTC. The chain combines TRBV10-3 with TRBJ2-5, with a possible D match to TRBD2 (6 bases). The ends were cut back, 8 bases at V and 3 bases at J, with 7 bases in the middle. The CDR3 sequence is 11 residues long. Germline-derived CDR1 and CDR2 are ENHRY and SYGVKD.

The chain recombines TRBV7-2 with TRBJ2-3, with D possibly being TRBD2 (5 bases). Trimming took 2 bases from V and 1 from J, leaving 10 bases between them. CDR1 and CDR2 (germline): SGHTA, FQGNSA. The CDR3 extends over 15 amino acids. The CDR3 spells CASSLSGSRTDTQYF. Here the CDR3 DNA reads TGTGCCAGCAGCTTAAGTGGGAGCCGCACAGATACGCAGTATTTT.

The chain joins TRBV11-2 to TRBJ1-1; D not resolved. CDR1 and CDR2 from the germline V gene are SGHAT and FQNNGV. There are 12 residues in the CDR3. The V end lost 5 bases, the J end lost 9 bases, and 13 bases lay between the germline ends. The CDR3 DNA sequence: TGTGCCAGCAGCCTAGGCGGCATGAAAGCTTTCTTT. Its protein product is CASSLGGMKAFF.